One sample yielded the 13 T cell receptor beta chains listed below, sequenced in a study of CD8+CD57+ T cells in acquired aplastic anemia. Both TCR beta VDJ combination and CDR3 sequence profiling were carried out. Genomic DNA was the template for this profiling. Using its own MiXCR run on the reads, TCRdb lists one record per CDR3 protein. The table records some 180,000 distinct CDR3 sequences, 48% of them present only once. Patients chosen for sequencing had CD8+CD57+ cells that had expanded, as shown by flow cytometry. Sequencing was performed on sorted CD4+, CD8+, or CD8+CD57+ T cells (not recorded which) from PBMCs. The receptor set was obtained from a human donor with aplastic anemia.

Remarks on this clonotype: A much larger clone lies a single base off, so this may be a read error. The chain has TRBV12-3 or TRBV12-4 and TRBJ1-1; unclear D gene. V dropped 2 bases and J dropped 7 bases, with 8 bases sitting between them. The CDR3 totals 12 residues. CDR3 amino acids: CASSLSRCEAFF. The CDR3 bases are TGTGCCAGCAGTTTAAGCAGGTGTGAAGCTTTCTTT.

V and J are TRBV21-1 and TRBJ2-3; the listed D gene, TRBD2, was not tested against the DNA. TRBV21-1 is given as a pseudogene. The CDR3 runs to 19 residues. The CDR3 nucleotides read TGTGCCAGCAGCAAAGAGGAGATTGATGGACTAGAGTTCTGGGATACGCAGTATTTT. Residues: CASSKEEIDGLEFWDTQYF.

This clonotype was recorded once. V usage is TRBV20-1 and J usage is TRBJ2-1, with TRBD1 as a possible D gene (6 bases). Germline CDR1 reads DFQATT; CDR2 reads SNEGSKA (reference sequence). Trimming pared 6 bases from V and 6 bases from J, leaving 15 bases between. This CDR3 comprises 13 residues. The CDR3 DNA reads TGCAGTGCCTTGGCAGGGGCAAGCAATGAGCAGTTCTTC. It encodes CSALAGASNEQFF.

The chain recombines TRBV6-1 with TRBJ1-4; D gene unclear. The CDR3 covers 14 residues. V was clipped by 3 bases and J by 9 bases, with 14 bases between them. Germline loops: CDR1 MNHNS, CDR2 SASEGT. The CDR3 is CASSDRQIVQKLFF. The CDR3 nucleotides read TGTGCCAGCAGTGACCGGCAGATTGTTCAAAAACTGTTTTTT.

The chain couples TRBV19 to TRBJ1-2, with a possible D match to TRBD1 (5 bases). The CDR3 loop spans 14 amino acids. Trimming removed 1 base at V and 4 bases at J, with 10 bases between. Germline V gene sequence: CDR1 LNHDA, CDR2 SQIVND (reference sequence). The CDR3 spells CASSIAGGSYGYTF. Here the CDR3 DNA reads TGTGCCAGTAGTATAGCCGGGGGAAGCTATGGCTACACCTTC.

The table lists this clonotype with a few counts. This rearrangement joins TRBV6-1 to TRBJ2-7, with D hard to call. The V end lost 1 base, the J end lost 5 bases, and 9 bases lay between the germline ends. The CDR3 totals 13 residues. CDR1 is MNHNS, CDR2 SASEGT, per germline. CDR3 coding DNA: TGTGCCAGCAGTGAAGTCCGTGGCCACGAGCAGTACTTC. Its protein is CASSEVRGHEQYF.

This clonotype was seen at least ten times. The chain is built from TRBV6-1 and TRBJ1-3; the match to TRBD1 covers 7 bases. Per the germline V gene, CDR1 is MNHNS and CDR2 is SASEGT. The V gene end was trimmed by 6 bases and the J gene end by 3 bases; junction bases not matched to a gene: 5. The CDR3 spans 14 residues. The CDR3 DNA reads as TGTGCCAGCAGGCTGACAGGGAATGGAAACACCATATATTTT. Translated, it gives CASRLTGNGNTIYF.

The chain uses TRBV11-1 and TRBJ2-5, with 16 bases lining up with TRBD2. J was trimmed by 2 bases and V by 5 bases; bases with no gene match: 8. The CDR3 consists of 18 residues. Germline V CDR1 and CDR2: SGHAT, FQDESV (reference sequence). The CDR3 loop reads CASSHTGTSGGAQETQYF. CDR3 DNA: TGTGCCAGCAGCCACACCGGGACTAGCGGGGGGGCTCAAGAGACCCAGTACTTC.

At least ten counts were recorded for this clonotype. The chain is built from TRBV5-1 and TRBJ1-5; D is undetermined. V gave up 0 bases and J gave up 6 bases, with 10 bases separating them. There are 14 residues in the CDR3. Germline lookup yields CDR1 SGHRS and CDR2 YFSETQ. DNA for the CDR3: TGCGCCAGCAGCTTGGCCCCTACACTTCAGCCCCAGCATTTT. The encoded protein is CASSLAPTLQPQHF.

The chain uses TRBV20-1 and TRBJ2-7, with 8 bases identical to TRBD2. The CDR3 sequence is 15 residues long. CDR1 and CDR2 from the germline V gene are DFQATT and SNEGSKA (reference sequence). V shed 0 bases and J 3 bases; nucleotides not matched to a gene: 7. In DNA, the CDR3 is TGCAGTGCTAGAGATGGGGGTAGCGGGGTCTACGAGCAGTACTTC. It codes for CSARDGGSGVYEQYF.

This chain joins TRBV20-1 and TRBJ2-3, with D possibly TRBD2 on 6 matching bases. Germline CDR1 DFQATT, CDR2 SNEGSKA (reference sequence). The CDR3 spans 16 residues. Trimming cost V 6 bases and J 1 base, with 20 bases left between them. The CDR3 loop is CSAPDPGAGGTDTQYF. The CDR3 nucleotides are TGCAGTGCGCCAGACCCGGGAGCAGGCGGCACAGATACGCAGTATTTT.

The rearrangement joins TRBV10-2 to TRBJ2-7; D is undetermined. The V end lost 4 bases, the J end lost 1 base, and 8 bases lay between the germline ends. CDR1 and CDR2 from the germline V gene are WSHSY and SAAADI. The CDR3 length is 13 residues. The CDR3 DNA follows: TGCGCCAGCAGTGCCACAGCGTCCTACGAGCAGTACTTC. Translating gives CASSATASYEQYF.

This clonotype was recorded many times. The chain recombines TRBV6-5 with TRBJ1-3, with D maybe TRBD1 (6 bases). CDR3 length: 13 amino acids. V shed 4 bases and J shed 3 bases, with 7 bases lying between them. Germline assignment: CDR1 MNHEY and CDR2 SVGAGI. In DNA, the CDR3 is TGTGCCAGCAGTTCAGGGGTTGGAAACACCATATATTTT. Translation gives CASSSGVGNTIYF.